Sequencing of this T cell receptor (beta chain) was carried out in a study of OX40 agonist ivuxolimab in advanced cancers. Study-level background: Ivuxolimab was delivered to patients intravenously every 2 weeks at doses spanning 0.01 to 10 mg/kg. Broader study findings: Some patients without response likewise showed low normalized clonal expansion. Clonal expansion was among the lowest in partial responders at 0.1-3.0 mg/kg, especially CD8+.

Germline V gene data show CDR1 as MNHEY and CDR2 as SVGAGI. The V gene lost 11 bases and the J gene lost 3 bases, with 13 bases spanning the gap. The CDR3 contains 12 residues. A few counts support this clone. The antigen remains undetermined. Assay used: immunoSEQ multiplex PCR; TCRdb lists only in-frame clones, some missing. The table records around 25,000 clones, 85% to 90% of them present only once. This sequence was found in an adult with an advanced solid tumor such as melanoma, head and neck, liver or kidney cancer. This material consisted of CD4+ or CD8+ T cells sorted from blood, taken in a trial of the OX40 agonist ivuxolimab. The rearrangement uses TRBV6-5 and TRBJ1-2; no clear D gene. CDR3 nucleotide sequence: TGTGCCCACGGTAGGGTCGACTATGGCTACACCTTC. It yields the protein CAHGRVDYGYTF.